Following are 2 T cell receptor beta chains from one sample sequenced in a study of glioma-infiltrating T cells. Amplification of TCR alpha and beta CDR3 regions from RNA used iRepertoire nested multiplex PCR. Using its own MiXCR run on the multiplex PCR reads, TCRdb lists one record per CDR3 protein. The sample holds about 140,000 distinct CDR3 sequences; about two fifths are singletons and the top ten take about 18%. The sequencing sample was made of glioma tissue, nonneoplastic brain tissue, or PBMCs (not recorded which). The receptors stem from a human donor with low-grade glioma or glioblastoma, undergoing nonglioma brain surgery, or in good health (not recorded which).

This chain connects TRBV9 to TRBJ2-1, with 7 bases that match TRBD2. Germline CDR1 reads SGDLS; CDR2 reads YYNGEE. The J segment lost 4 bases and the V segment lost 0 bases, leaving 10 bases of the junction unmatched. This CDR3 contains 17 residues. Here the CDR3 DNA reads TGTGCCAGCAGCGTAGGGTTCGCTAGCGGAGTATACAATGAGCAGTTCTTC. As protein: CASSVGFASGVYNEQFF.

Only a few counts were recorded for this clonotype. The chain has TRBV19 and TRBJ1-6; 7 bases are shared with TRBD1. The junction had 4 bases not matched to a gene; V was cut back by 4 bases and J by 10 bases. Germline CDR1 LNHDA, CDR2 SQIVND (reference sequence). The CDR3 runs to 13 residues. CDR3 DNA sequence: TGTGCCAGTAGTACGACAGGGAACTCACCCCTCCACTTT. It is translated as CASSTTGNSPLHF.